The rows below give T cell receptor beta chains drawn from one sample of a study of blood T cell repertoires in COVID-19. Assay used: immunoSEQ multiplex PCR; TCRdb lists only in-frame clones, some missing. The data show approximately 670,000 clones, over 80% seen once. The sample comprised peripheral blood. These receptor sequences come from a woman aged 18-35 years with acute or convalescent COVID-19. Both conserved end residues are part of each CDR3. A D gene is named only where the DNA matches it firmly. Expanded clones get a size class; other rows say once, few or many, or leave the size out.

v_call	j_call	clone_size	d_call	cdr3_aa	cdr3_nt
TRBV6-5	TRBJ2-1	once	-	CATGLGPHNEQFF	TGTGCCACTGGGCTGGGGCCCCACAATGAGCAGTTCTTC
TRBV24-1	TRBJ2-5	-	TRBD2	CATSTNRGGPSRELKETQYF	TGTGCCACCAGTACTAACCGGGGGGGACCGTCCCGAGAGTTAAAAGAGACCCAGTACTTC
TRBV9	TRBJ2-2	-	TRBD2	CASSSGTTLTGELFF	TGTGCCAGCAGCTCCGGGACTACCCTCACCGGGGAGCTGTTTTTT
TRBV6-5	TRBJ2-4	-	TRBD2	CASSQAGGHADIQYF	TGTGCCAGCAGCCAAGCGGGGGGGCACGCGGACATTCAGTACTTC
TRBV7-2	TRBJ1-4	-	TRBD1	CASSLGATGLQNEKLFF	TGTGCCAGCAGCTTAGGGGCGACAGGGCTTCAGAATGAAAAACTGTTTTTT
TRBV12-3/TRBV12-4	TRBJ2-7	-	-	CASSLVTPEQYF	TGTGCCAGCAGTTTAGTTACACCCGAGCAGTACTTC
TRBV4-1	TRBJ2-7	-	-	CASSQPRGNYEQYF	TGCGCCAGCAGCCAACCCAGGGGTAACTACGAGCAGTACTTC
TRBV30	TRBJ1-1	-	TRBD1	CAWRAGTGKSEAFF	TGTGCCTGGAGAGCCGGGACAGGGAAAAGTGAAGCTTTCTTT
TRBV18	TRBJ1-2	-	TRBD1	CASSLGQGLTNYGYTF	TGTGCCAGCTCACTTGGACAGGGGCTTACTAACTATGGCTACACCTTC
TRBV9	TRBJ2-7	-	-	CASSVEGLAGEQYF	TGTGCCAGCAGCGTAGAGGGGCTGGCGGGAGAGCAGTACTTC
TRBV9	TRBJ2-1	-	TRBD2	CASTPWGGSNEQFF	TGTGCCAGCACGCCGTGGGGGGGTAGCAATGAGCAGTTCTTC
TRBV5-6	TRBJ1-6	-	-	CASNPEGVRNSPLHF	TGTGCCAGCAACCCAGAAGGGGTCAGGAATTCACCCCTCCACTTT
TRBV27	TRBJ2-2	once	TRBD2	CASRRVGGGAGELFF	TGTGCCAGCAGAAGAGTAGGCGGGGGGGCCGGGGAGCTGTTTTTT
TRBV7-2	TRBJ1-2	-	-	CASSYRDGGYTF	TGTGCCAGCAGTTACAGGGATGGCGGCTACACCTTC
TRBV19	TRBJ1-2	few	TRBD1	CASSIFWTGAYGYTF	TGTGCCAGTAGTATTTTTTGGACAGGGGCCTATGGCTACACCTTC
TRBV7-9	TRBJ2-2	-	TRBD1	CASSPANGQGPTGELFF	TGTGCCAGCAGCCCGGCGAACGGACAGGGGCCCACCGGGGAGCTGTTTTTT
TRBV4-1	TRBJ2-3	-	TRBD2	CASVGGATQYF	TGCGCCAGCGTCGGGGGGGCGACGCAGTATTTT
TRBV7-2	TRBJ1-6	-	-	CASSLANTHSPLHF	TGTGCCAGCAGCTTAGCGAACACCCATTCACCCCTCCACTTT